These 20 T cell receptor beta chains were sequenced from one sample in a study of cytomegalovirus exposure and HLA in healthy donors. The repertoire was sequenced with immunoSEQ multiplex PCR; TCRdb's copy has only in-frame clones and lacks some. Of about 120,000 clones detected, roughly 89% appear once; the ten largest clones hold more than 1.5%. The specimen was PBMCs. All receptors come from a woman aged 18-29 years in good health and CMV-seronegative.

This clone was recorded once. V is TRBV7-2 and J is TRBJ2-1, with D unresolved. The germline V gene has CDR1 SGHTA and CDR2 FQGNSA. This CDR3 spans 12 amino acids. V was cut by 4 bases and J by 10 bases, with 11 bases left in between. The CDR3 here is CASSSPGGEQFF. The CDR3 bases are TGTGCCAGCAGCTCCCCGGGTGGGGAGCAGTTCTTC.

This clone occurred a few times. The chain uses TRBV30 and TRBJ1-2, with D unclear. The CDR3 loop spans 13 amino acids. Trimming stripped 0 bases from V and 7 bases from J, with 12 bases between. CDR1 GTSNPN and CDR2 SVGIG come from the germline V gene (reference sequence). CDR3 residues: CAWSVRGGGGYTF. The CDR3 DNA reads as TGTGCCTGGAGTGTTCGGGGAGGCGGTGGCTACACCTTC.

For the CDR3, the DNA is TGTGCCAGTAGTGAACTCCGGACAGGGATAGGGGAGACCCAGTACTTC. Translated, it gives CASSELRTGIGETQYF. The chain links TRBV19 to TRBJ2-5; 8 nucleotides match TRBD1. The germline V gene has CDR1 LNHDA and CDR2 SQIVND (reference sequence). The CDR3 covers 16 residues. After removal of 5 bases from V and 5 bases from J, the junction contained 13 bases not matched to a gene.

The rearrangement joins TRBV19 to TRBJ1-5; no firm D call. The germline V and J ends were trimmed by 3 bases and 2 bases, with 5 bases remaining between them. CDR3 length: 13 amino acids. Germline-derived CDR1 and CDR2 are LNHDA and SQIVND (reference sequence). As DNA, the CDR3 is TGTGCCAGTAGTATCGAGGGCAATCAGCCCCAGCATTTT. Protein: CASSIEGNQPQHF.

The chain has TRBV11-2 and TRBJ2-1; 14 bases match TRBD2. The ends lost 6 bases at V and 4 bases at J; junction bases unmatched: 5. CDR1 is SGHAT and CDR2 is FQNNGV in the germline V gene. The CDR3 runs 16 residues. DNA for the CDR3: TGTGCCAGCAGTCGGAGACTAGCGGGAGGGTACAATGAGCAGTTCTTC. It encodes CASSRRLAGGYNEQFF. Filled out from reference TRBV11-2 and TRBJ2-1, the complete variable domain reads EAGVAQSPRYKIIEKRQSVAFWCNPISGHATLYWYQQILGQGPKLLIQFQNNGVVDDSQLPKDRFSAERLKGVDSTLKIQPAKLEDSAVYLCASSRRLAGGYNEQFFGPGTRLTVL.

The CDR3 here is CASSYSGATMQETQYF. CDR3 nucleotides: TGTGCCAGCAGTTACTCGGGGGCAACGATGCAAGAGACCCAGTACTTC. The chain uses TRBV6-6 and TRBJ2-5; D may be TRBD1 (6 bases). The V and J ends lost 0 bases and 2 bases respectively, with 13 bases between them. Germline V gives CDR1 MNHNY, CDR2 SVGAGI (reference sequence). The length of the CDR3 is 16 residues.

The chain employs TRBV4-1 and TRBJ2-7, with TRBD2 as a possible D gene (6 bases). Germline CDR1 reads MGHRA; CDR2 reads YSYEKL. Trimming stripped 4 bases from V and 4 bases from J, with 17 bases between. The CDR3 totals 15 residues. CDR3 sequence reads: CASSPAGRGTYEQYF. CDR3 nucleotide sequence: TGCGCCAGCAGCCCCGCCGGCAGAGGGACTTACGAGCAGTACTTC.

V usage is TRBV4-1 and J usage is TRBJ2-3; 9 bases are a match to TRBD2. CDR1 and CDR2 from the germline V gene are MGHRA and YSYEKL. This CDR3 contains 15 residues. Germline trimming cut 1 base from V and 7 bases from J; bases unmatched to any gene: 6. The CDR3 loop is CASSQVSSGIYTQYF. The CDR3 DNA reads as TGCGCCAGCAGCCAAGTGTCTAGCGGGATATATACGCAGTATTTT.

This chain links TRBV18 with TRBJ2-5; a weak D match, TRBD1 (6 bases). The V gene lost 3 bases and the J gene lost 2 bases, with 19 bases spanning the gap. Per the germline V gene, CDR1 is KGHSH and CDR2 is LQKENI. The CDR3 extends over 17 amino acids. CDR3 protein: CASSPSGAVGTQETQYF. The CDR3 DNA reads TGTGCCAGCTCACCTTCCGGAGCGGTCGGGACACAAGAGACCCAGTACTTC.

The chain links TRBV12-5 to TRBJ2-7; the D gene is possibly TRBD1 (6 bases). The ends were cut back, 0 bases at V and 0 bases at J, with 9 bases in the middle. Germline CDR1 and CDR2: LGHNT and FRNRAP. There are 15 residues in the CDR3. CDR3 protein: CASGLVARGSYEQYF. In DNA form, the CDR3 reads TGTGCTAGTGGTTTGGTTGCCAGGGGCTCCTACGAGCAGTACTTC.

The CDR3, as DNA: TGTGCCAGCATCTTCTCGGGGCTAGCGGAGAATGAGCAGTTCTTC. Amino acids: CASIFSGLAENEQFF. The chain carries TRBV6-1 and TRBJ2-1; 7 bases are a match to TRBD2. CDR1 MNHNS and CDR2 SASEGT come from the germline V gene. The CDR3 runs to 15 residues. V trimming: 7 bases; J trimming: 7 bases; junction bases outside the gene matches: 13.

The genes are TRBV6-1 and TRBJ1-1; 11 bases are shared with TRBD1. Germline CDR1 is MNHNS and CDR2 is SASEGT. This CDR3 spans 16 amino acids. V dropped 2 bases and J dropped 3; count of bases not matched to a gene: 5. The CDR3 protein is CASSETPGQGDTEAFF. CDR3 nucleotide sequence: TGTGCCAGCAGTGAAACTCCGGGACAGGGGGACACTGAAGCTTTCTTT.

The V and J genes are TRBV6-1 and TRBJ1-2, with D uncertain. This CDR3 region has 13 residues. V was trimmed by 3 bases and J by 8 bases, leaving 13 bases between them. Germline loops: CDR1 MNHNS, CDR2 SASEGT. CDR3 nucleotide sequence: TGTGCCAGCAGTGAGTTAAATCCACGGGGCTACACCTTC. Amino acids: CASSELNPRGYTF.

This rearrangement joins TRBV28 to TRBJ2-7, with 7 bases that match TRBD2. Unmatched junction bases numbered 5, after V lost 7 bases and J lost 2 bases. This CDR3 region has 13 residues. Looked up from germline, CDR1 is MDHEN and CDR2 is SYDVKM. The CDR3 here is CASIDGGTYEQYF. The CDR3 DNA reads as TGTGCCAGCATTGACGGGGGGACCTACGAGCAGTACTTC.

This chain joins TRBV2 and TRBJ2-5; D is unresolved. Germline CDR1 and CDR2: SNHLY and FYNNEI. V was trimmed by 2 bases and J by 1 base, leaving 5 bases between them. The CDR3 has 13 amino acids. The CDR3 protein is CASSENFQETQYF. The CDR3 coding sequence is TGTGCCAGCAGTGAAAACTTCCAAGAGACCCAGTACTTC.

This sequence joins TRBV2 and TRBJ2-7; 7 bases map to TRBD1. Germline values: CDR1 SNHLY, CDR2 FYNNEI. The CDR3 contains 13 residues. V dropped 6 bases and J dropped 2; count of bases not matched to a gene: 4. CDR3: CASSGTVPYEQYF. DNA for the CDR3: TGTGCCAGCAGCGGGACAGTCCCCTACGAGCAGTACTTC.

The chain is built from TRBV2 and TRBJ2-5, with 8 positions matching TRBD2. Germline CDR1 reads SNHLY; CDR2 reads FYNNEI. V lost 3 bases to trimming and J lost 5 bases; unmatched junction nucleotides: 8. The CDR3 totals 15 residues. CDR3 residues: CASSDDAGGRETQYF. The CDR3 DNA reads TGTGCCAGCAGTGATGATGCGGGAGGAAGGGAGACCCAGTACTTC.

The rearrangement joins TRBV25-1 to TRBJ2-7; D call uncertain. The germline gives CDR1 MGHDK, CDR2 SYGVNS. This CDR3 is 12 amino acids long. The V end was cut by 6 bases, the J end by 3 bases, with 9 bases between. The CDR3 bases are TGTGCCAGCAGCCTAGACGGCTACGAGCAGTACTTC. Translated, it gives CASSLDGYEQYF.

This clone was observed once. The CDR3 protein is CASRLAGGNEQFF. The CDR3, as DNA: TGCGCCAGCAGACTAGCGGGAGGGAATGAGCAGTTCTTC. This chain uses TRBV4-1 with TRBJ2-1; 13 bases are shared with TRBD2. This CDR3 comprises 13 residues. Trimming took 6 bases from V and 7 from J; bases not matched to a gene: 0. CDR1 and CDR2 (germline): MGHRA, YSYEKL.

The CDR3 nucleotides are TGTGCCAGCAGCTTAGTTCGGACAGGGGTCCACGAGCAGTACTTC. The encoded protein is CASSLVRTGVHEQYF. The genes are TRBV11-3 and TRBJ2-7, with 9 bases aligning to TRBD1. Germline CDR1 SGHNT, CDR2 YENEEA. This CDR3 contains 15 residues. Unmatched junction bases numbered 6, after V lost 1 base and J lost 5 bases.